This T cell receptor (beta chain) was sequenced for a study of T cell clonality in common variable immunodeficiency. Whole-study results and caveats: CVID subjects showed higher TCRbeta clonality than healthy controls.

In this sample, this clone turned up many times. Its antigen is undetermined. The sequenced fragment ends 3 residues before the CDR3 boundary, so the rest is inferred from the germline J gene. This table comes from immunoSEQ multiplex PCR, and its TCRdb copy is limited to in-frame clones, with some not included. This repertoire lists approximately 56,000 clones without singletons; more than 2% sits in the top ten. V was shortened by 4 bases and J by 7 bases, with 17 bases between the two germline ends. Germline V CDR1 and CDR2: SGDLS, YYNGEE. The CDR3 has 14 amino acids. Caucasian heritage predominated among both patients and controls.

Sequencing was performed on peripheral blood mononuclear cells. The receptor was derived from a person between 18 and 69 years old in good health. The chain combines TRBV9 with TRBJ1-2; D remains ambiguous. CDR3 DNA (partial): TGTGCCAGCAGCTCCCACGGGGATCTCGGTGGC. This sequence encodes CASSSHGDLGG. The whole CDR3 protein reads CASSSHGDLGGYTF.